This T cell receptor (beta chain) was recorded in a study of shared clonotypes between healthy human individuals. This clone was counted a single time. The antigen is undetermined. Assay runs were performed at deep level. Original processing notes: In the immunoSEQ data, sequences were junction-only and lacked quality scores, so filtering differed. The method was immunoSEQ multiplex PCR; TCRdb's version includes in-frame clones alone and lacks a portion of them. V, J and clone size reflect that table, while D and trimming were determined from the DNA. The sample lists over a million clones; around 97% were seen once. This CDR3 is built from 15 residues. The germline gives CDR1 SGDLS, CDR2 YYNGEE. With V trimmed by 1 base and J by 10 bases, 9 bases remained unmatched. Study-level points and caveats: What limited the represented genetic and exposure-history diversity was the small number of donors.

The J gene is TRBJ2-1, the V gene TRBV9, with 9 bases aligning to TRBD1. This TCR came from a young man in good health. The specimen sequenced was naive CD4+ T cells sorted from blood. Specified subset: CD45RA+ positively selected. The CDR3 DNA follows: TGTGCCAGCAGCGTACCGATACAGGGGGCGGAGGAGCAGTTCTTC. Translation: CASSVPIQGAEEQFF. The variable domain in full, completed from reference TRBV9 and TRBJ2-1, reads DSGVTQTPKHLITATGQRVTLRCSPRSGDLSVYWYQQSLDQGLQFLIQYYNGEERAKGNILERFSAQQFPDLHSELNLSSLELGDSALYFCASSVPIQGAEEQFFGPGTRLTVL.